This TCR beta chain was recorded in a study of human T cells and chemical hapten exposure. CDR3 size: 16 residues. Germline CDR1 is MNHEY and CDR2 is SMNVEV (reference sequence). V lost 5 bases, J lost 0 bases, and 15 bases lay in between. TCRdb processed the RACE reads anew with MiXCR; each CDR3 protein has one entry. The table lists roughly 380,000 distinct CDR3 sequences, roughly 5.3% of them singletons. Study findings and constraints: The study found expanded TCRs formed significantly more large CDR3 similarity clusters than controls.

As to this clonotype: What it binds is not known.

This sample's time point: pre-sensitization, week 0. Treatment meaning: therapeutic diphenylcyclopropenone sensitization with weekly scalp DPC. This sequence joins TRBV27 and TRBJ2-3; the D call may be TRBD1 or TRBD2 (5 bases each). The TCR comes from a woman aged 50 to 60 with alopecia areata. Some clones in this sample may be carry-over from other donors' samples. The material was whole blood, obtained in connection with sensitization to the hapten diphenylcyclopropenone (DPC). In nucleotides, the CDR3 is TGTGCCAGCAGTCTCGGGACCGAAAGAAGCACAGATACGCAGTATTTT. Protein product: CASSLGTERSTDTQYF.